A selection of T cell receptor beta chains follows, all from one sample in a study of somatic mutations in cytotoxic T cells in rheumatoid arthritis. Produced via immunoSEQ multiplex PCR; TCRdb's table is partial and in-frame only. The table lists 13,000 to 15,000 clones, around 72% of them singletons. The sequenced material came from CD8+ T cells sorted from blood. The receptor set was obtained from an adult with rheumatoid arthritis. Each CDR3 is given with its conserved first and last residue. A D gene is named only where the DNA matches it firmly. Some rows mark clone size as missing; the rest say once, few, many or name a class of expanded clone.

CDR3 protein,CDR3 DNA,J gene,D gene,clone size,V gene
CSVEAGGLTYEQYF,TGCAGCGTTGAAGCGGGCGGGCTAACCTACGAGCAGTACTTC,TRBJ2-7,NA,once,TRBV29-1
CASSLGSEAFF,TGTGCCAGCAGCTTAGGGAGTGAAGCTTTCTTT,TRBJ1-1,NA,NA,TRBV7-9
CASSMTATNSPLHF,TGCGCCAGCAGCATGACAGCGACGAATTCACCCCTCCACTTT,TRBJ1-6,NA,NA,TRBV5-1
CASSPAGQLIYGYTF,TGTGCCAGCAGTCCCGCGGGACAGCTCATCTATGGCTACACCTTC,TRBJ1-2,TRBD1,NA,TRBV28
CASSLTGHLKETQYF,TGTGCCAGCAGTTTAACGGGACACCTGAAAGAGACCCAGTACTTC,TRBJ2-5,NA,NA,TRBV28
CASSLDRGEIDTQYF,TGTGCCAGCAGCTTGGACAGGGGGGAGATAGATACGCAGTATTTT,TRBJ2-3,TRBD1,NA,TRBV5-6
CASSLATSGPYNEQFF,TGTGCCAGCAGCTTAGCGACTAGCGGGCCGTACAATGAGCAGTTCTTC,TRBJ2-1,TRBD2,NA,TRBV7-6
CASSYRGRISEKLFF,TGTGCCAGCAGTTACAGGGGGCGAATTTCGGAAAAACTGTTTTTT,TRBJ1-4,TRBD1,NA,TRBV27
CASSSLPGELFF,TGTGCCAGCAGTTCCCTACCCGGGGAGCTGTTTTTT,TRBJ2-2,NA,NA,TRBV6-6
CASSDRSYGYTF,TGTGCCAGCAGCGACAGGAGCTATGGCTACACCTTC,TRBJ1-2,NA,NA,TRBV9
CASSLGQNTEAFF,TGTGCCAGCAGTTTAGGGCAGAACACTGAAGCTTTCTTT,TRBJ1-1,NA,once,TRBV28
CASSQARGWNEKLFF,TGTGCCAGCAGCCAAGCAAGGGGCTGGAATGAAAAACTGTTTTTT,TRBJ1-4,NA,once,TRBV14
CASRDRAGYMEPQHF,TGTGCCAGCCGGGACAGGGCGGGTTATATGGAACCCCAGCATTTT,TRBJ1-5,TRBD1,NA,TRBV6-5
CASSVRWDRSAKNIQYF,TGTGCCAGCAGCGTACGCTGGGACAGGTCAGCCAAAAACATTCAGTACTTC,TRBJ2-4,TRBD1,NA,TRBV9
CASSFSTEPGQGGSSGANVLTF,TGTGCCAGCAGCTTCAGTACGGAACCGGGACAGGGGGGATCCTCTGGGGCCAACGTCCTGACTTTC,TRBJ2-6,TRBD1,once,TRBV7-8
CASSIDLRPNTEAFF,TGTGCCAGTAGTATAGATCTTAGACCGAACACTGAAGCTTTCTTT,TRBJ1-1,NA,NA,TRBV19
CASTSLPQGASTEAFF,TGTGCCAGCACCTCACTTCCGCAGGGGGCGAGTACTGAAGCTTTCTTT,TRBJ1-1,TRBD1,once,TRBV7-8
CAWSFGTGFTEAFF,TGTGCCTGGAGCTTCGGGACAGGGTTCACTGAAGCTTTCTTT,TRBJ1-1,TRBD1,NA,TRBV30
CASSEKRGQGLYEQYF,TGTGCCAGCAGTGAAAAGAGAGGACAGGGGCTGTACGAGCAGTACTTC,TRBJ2-7,TRBD1,NA,TRBV6-1
CASSHRTGAYEQYF,TGTGCCAGCAGCCATCGGACAGGGGCCTACGAGCAGTACTTC,TRBJ2-7,TRBD1,NA,TRBV7-9
CASSPWDRGLNGDYGYTF,TGTGCCAGCAGCCCATGGGACAGGGGGCTAAATGGGGACTATGGCTACACCTTC,TRBJ1-2,TRBD1,NA,TRBV9
CASSLSPLGLYEQYF,TGTGCCAGCAGCTTGAGCCCTTTGGGCCTCTACGAGCAGTACTTC,TRBJ2-7,NA,NA,TRBV13
CASAPGGPSYEQYF,TGTGCCAGCGCCCCCGGGGGCCCCTCCTACGAGCAGTACTTC,TRBJ2-7,NA,few,TRBV27
CASSFLERGFF,TGTGCCAGCAGTTTTTTGGAACGGGGTTTCTTT,TRBJ1-1,NA,few,TRBV28
CASSGSLAITYNEQFF,TGTGCCAGTAGTGGGTCTCTAGCGATCACCTACAATGAGCAGTTCTTC,TRBJ2-1,NA,NA,TRBV19
CSVETGQYGYTF,TGCAGCGTCGAAACGGGACAGTATGGCTACACCTTC,TRBJ1-2,TRBD1,NA,TRBV29-1
CGTDYGYTF,TGTGGGACAGACTATGGCTACACCTTC,TRBJ1-2,NA,NA,TRBV5-4
CASSLALAGVYNEQFF,TGTGCCAGCAGCTTAGCCCTAGCGGGAGTTTACAATGAGCAGTTCTTC,TRBJ2-1,TRBD2,NA,TRBV7-9
CAWSELAGYQETQYF,TGTGCCTGGAGTGAACTAGCGGGATACCAAGAGACCCAGTACTTC,TRBJ2-5,TRBD2,NA,TRBV30
CASSHRTGEVGEQYF,TGTGCCAGCAGCCACCGGACAGGGGAGGTGGGGGAGCAGTACTTC,TRBJ2-7,TRBD1,NA,TRBV4-2
CASNGLLSSYNEQFF,TGTGCCAGCAATGGTTTACTGAGCTCCTACAATGAGCAGTTCTTC,TRBJ2-1,NA,NA,TRBV28
CASSEGSSYEQYF,TGCGCCAGCAGTGAGGGGAGCTCCTACGAGCAGTACTTC,TRBJ2-7,NA,NA,TRBV10-1
CASSYSQNTIYF,TGTGCCAGCAGTTACTCCCAGAACACCATATATTTT,TRBJ1-3,NA,few,TRBV28
CASSVAGRRLETQYF,TGTGCCAGCAGCGTAGCTGGGAGGCGGTTGGAGACCCAGTACTTC,TRBJ2-5,NA,few,TRBV9
CASRSTTYGDYGYTF,TGTGCCAGCAGATCCACCACTTACGGGGACTATGGCTACACCTTC,TRBJ1-2,NA,NA,TRBV7-9
CASSQVRRTGDEQFF,TGCGCCAGCAGCCAAGTAAGAAGGACAGGGGATGAGCAGTTCTTC,TRBJ2-1,TRBD1,NA,TRBV4-1
CASSQEVLRGYQETQYF,TGCGCCAGCAGCCAAGAGGTTTTGCGCGGGTACCAAGAGACCCAGTACTTC,TRBJ2-5,NA,NA,TRBV4-1
CASSSTAGAGAYNSPLHF,TGTGCCAGCAGTTCCACTGCGGGGGCCGGAGCCTATAATTCACCCCTCCACTTT,TRBJ1-6,NA,NA,TRBV28
CASSEASQGGWLNQPQHF,TGTGCCAGCAGTGAAGCATCGCAGGGAGGGTGGTTGAATCAGCCCCAGCATTTT,TRBJ1-5,NA,once,TRBV6-1
CASSVDGASYNEQFF,TGTGCCAGCAGCGTAGACGGGGCCTCCTACAATGAGCAGTTCTTC,TRBJ2-1,NA,NA,TRBV9
CASSYMRQGAYEQYF,TGTGCCAGCAGCTACATGCGACAGGGGGCTTACGAGCAGTACTTC,TRBJ2-7,TRBD1,NA,TRBV11-2
CSVEGGAEYEQYF,TGCAGCGTTGAAGGAGGGGCGGAGTACGAGCAGTACTTC,TRBJ2-7,NA,NA,TRBV29-1
CASSPLGASGITDTQYF,TGTGCCAGCAGCCCCCTTGGAGCTAGCGGGATCACAGATACGCAGTATTTT,TRBJ2-3,TRBD2,NA,TRBV14
CAISESGGIYEQYF,TGTGCCATCAGTGAGTCTGGGGGAATCTACGAGCAGTACTTC,TRBJ2-7,NA,NA,TRBV10-3
CASSVSPNEKLFF,TGTGCCAGCAGCGTCTCTCCGAATGAAAAACTGTTTTTT,TRBJ1-4,NA,NA,TRBV9
CASSFPGTGFYEQYF,TGTGCCAGCAGTTTCCCCGGGACAGGGTTCTACGAGCAGTACTTC,TRBJ2-7,TRBD1,NA,TRBV28
CASSQTWVADYEQYF,TGCGCCAGCAGCCAAACCTGGGTAGCGGACTACGAGCAGTACTTC,TRBJ2-7,NA,NA,TRBV4-1
CASSLQGSTGNTIYF,TGTGCCAGCAGCTTACAGGGAAGTACTGGAAACACCATATATTTT,TRBJ1-3,NA,NA,TRBV9
CASSSPSTGLNSYEQYF,TGTGCCAGCAGTTCCCCATCGACAGGATTGAACTCATACGAGCAGTACTTC,TRBJ2-7,NA,few,TRBV28
CASSMSVLRGFFEDEQYF,TGTGCCAGTAGTATGTCCGTGCTAAGGGGGTTTTTCGAGGACGAGCAGTACTTC,TRBJ2-7,NA,NA,TRBV19